Each of the 8 T cell receptor beta chains below was sequenced from the same sample in a study of post-analysis software for immune sequencing data. Study results and limitations: The study found TRBV5-6, TRBV5-1 and TRBV20-1 among 4 or 5 TRBV segments more frequent in patients than controls.

Built from TCR beta cDNA, the libraries had unique molecular identifiers in them. TCRdb recomputed calls from the PCR reads with MiXCR, one row per CDR3 protein. The table shows about 770,000 distinct CDR3 sequences, with under 60% occurring only once. Antigens for these TCRs are unknown. Specimen: blood. The receptors here all came from a girl under 18 with multiple sclerosis.

This clonotype was observed a handful of times. The V gene is TRBV29-1, the J gene TRBJ2-3, with 8 bases matching TRBD2. Unmatched junction bases numbered 9, after V lost 0 bases and J lost 4 bases. The CDR3 has 16 residues. Germline loops: CDR1 SQVTM, CDR2 ANQGSEA. DNA for the CDR3: TGCAGCGTTGAAGAAGGCGCGGGAGGAGGACCAGATACGCAGTATTTT. Protein sequence: CSVEEGAGGGPDTQYF.

This clonotype was counted once. The chain joins TRBV3-1 to TRBJ1-1, with D maybe TRBD1 (6 bases). Trimming took 2 bases from V and 4 from J, leaving 17 bases between them. The CDR3 totals 16 residues. Germline V gene data show CDR1 as LGHDT and CDR2 as YNNKEL (reference sequence). Here the CDR3 DNA reads TGTGCCAGCAGCCAATCAACGTCCACAGGGAGCACTGAAGCTTTCTTT. It encodes CASSQSTSTGSTEAFF.

This clonotype was observed a few times. This chain connects TRBV2 to TRBJ1-2, with D hard to call. The CDR3 runs to 15 residues. Germline V gene data show CDR1 as SNHLY and CDR2 as FYNNEI. V was trimmed by 1 base and J by 0 bases, leaving 9 bases between them. The CDR3, as DNA: TGTGCCAGCAGTGAAGTGAGGAGAGCTAACTATGGCTACACCTTC. It translates to CASSEVRRANYGYTF.

The chain joins TRBV20-1 to TRBJ2-1, with D maybe TRBD2 (5 bases). Germline V gives CDR1 DFQATT, CDR2 SNEGSKA (reference sequence). The CDR3 covers 10 residues. Trimming removed 5 bases from V and 7 bases from J, with 6 bases in between. The CDR3 reads CSAWRNEQFF. CDR3 nucleotide sequence: TGCAGTGCTTGGAGGAATGAGCAGTTCTTC.

This rearrangement joins TRBV19 to TRBJ2-7; D is perhaps TRBD1 or TRBD2 (5 bases each). V was cut by 1 base and J by 0 bases, with 7 bases left in between. Germline V gene data show CDR1 as LNHDA and CDR2 as SQIVND (reference sequence). This CDR3 is built from 14 residues. The CDR3 nucleotides are TGTGCCAGTAGTATAGGAGGGGCCTCCTACGAGCAGTACTTC. This sequence encodes CASSIGGASYEQYF.

V and J are TRBV7-8 and TRBJ2-7, with 9 bases lining up with TRBD2. The CDR3 extends over 15 amino acids. Germline V gene sequence: CDR1 SGHVS, CDR2 FQNEAQ. V shed 7 bases and J 6 bases; nucleotides not matched to a gene: 13. The CDR3 is CASTHLAGGPIEQYF. The CDR3 DNA reads TGTGCCAGCACCCACTTGGCGGGAGGGCCTATCGAGCAGTACTTC.

Many counts were recorded for this clonotype. J is TRBJ1-4 and V is TRBV29-1, with a tentative D call TRBD1 (5 bases). Trimming left V 4 bases short and J 7 bases short, with 16 bases between. The CDR3 extends over 14 amino acids. Germline CDR1 and CDR2: SQVTM and ANQGSEA. This CDR3 is CSVGPTQGSEKLFF. The CDR3 DNA is TGCAGCGTTGGGCCAACTCAGGGTAGTGAAAAACTGTTTTTT. Full variable domain (remainder filled in from reference TRBV29-1 and TRBJ1-4): SAVISQKPSRDICQRGTSLTIQCQVDSQVTMMFWYRQQPGQSLTLIATANQGSEATYESGFVIDKFPISRPNLTFSTLTVSNMSPEDSSIYLCSVGPTQGSEKLFFGSGTQLSVL.

J is TRBJ2-7 and V is TRBV11-2; D is uncertain. This CDR3 contains 15 residues. Trimming took 0 bases from V and 2 from J, leaving 11 bases between them. Germline CDR1 and CDR2: SGHAT and FQNNGV. DNA for the CDR3: TGTGCCAGCAGCTTAGATCTGGTCAGAACCTACGAGCAGTACTTC. This codes for CASSLDLVRTYEQYF. Filled out from reference TRBV11-2 and TRBJ2-7, the complete variable domain reads EAGVAQSPRYKIIEKRQSVAFWCNPISGHATLYWYQQILGQGPKLLIQFQNNGVVDDSQLPKDRFSAERLKGVDSTLKIQPAKLEDSAVYLCASSLDLVRTYEQYFGPGTRLTVT.